Listed below are T cell receptor beta chains from one sample, sequenced in a study of cytomegalovirus exposure and HLA in healthy donors. Sequenced by immunoSEQ multiplex PCR; TCRdb stores in-frame clones only, minus some. The sample carries tens of thousands of clones, roughly 72% recorded once. Sample: PBMCs. Receptors were obtained from a man aged 50 to 59 in good health and CMV-seronegative. Each CDR3 is given with its conserved first and last residue. D genes are given only for firm matches. Clone size, where shown, is once, few, many, or a class for clones that have expanded.

d_gene	v_gene	j_gene	abundance	CDR3nt	CDR3aa
TRBD1	TRBV7-2	TRBJ2-7	.	TGTGCCAGCACCCCACAGGGGTTACCCTACGAGCAGTACTTC	CASTPQGLPYEQYF
TRBD1	TRBV5-1	TRBJ1-2	.	TGCGCCAGCAGTTCTGGACAGGGCCCAGAGGGCTACACCTTC	CASSSGQGPEGYTF
.	TRBV4-3	TRBJ1-2	.	TGCGCCAGCAGCCAATATACAGGGACGGACTATGGCTACACCTTC	CASSQYTGTDYGYTF
.	TRBV6-5	TRBJ2-7	.	TGTGCCAGCAGTTACTCTACCAGCGGTGGCACCGAGCAGTACTTC	CASSYSTSGGTEQYF
.	TRBV2	TRBJ1-1	.	TGTGCCAGCAGGCCTGGCGGGCTGGCCACTGAAGCTTTCTTT	CASRPGGLATEAFF
TRBD1	TRBV2	TRBJ2-7	.	TGTGCCAGCAGGACGGACAGGAGCTCCTACGAGCAGTACTTC	CASRTDRSSYEQYF
.	TRBV5-1	TRBJ2-2	.	TGCGCCAGCAGCTTGTCCAGGTCCGCCGGGGAGCTGTTTTTT	CASSLSRSAGELFF
.	TRBV19	TRBJ2-2	.	TGTGCCAGTACCCCCCCGGGTGTCAACACCGGGGAGCTGTTTTTT	CASTPPGVNTGELFF
.	TRBV6-1	TRBJ1-4	once	TGTGCCAGCAGCTCGGCCCAGGTCCTTGAAAAACTGTTTTTT	CASSSAQVLEKLFF
.	TRBV6-6	TRBJ1-1	.	TGTGCCAGCAGTTACCGGGACTATCACACTGAAGCTTTCTTT	CASSYRDYHTEAFF
TRBD2	TRBV4-2	TRBJ2-4	.	TGTGCCAGCAGCCAAGATCACAGCGGGGGGGCCTCGGGCATTCAGTACTTC	CASSQDHSGGASGIQYF
.	TRBV12-5	TRBJ1-1	.	TGTGCTAGTGGTTTGCCCACAAGGACAGTGCTCTTCATGAACACTGAAGCTTTCTTT	CASGLPTRTVLFMNTEAFF